Listed below are T cell receptor beta chains from one sample, sequenced in a study of OX40 agonist ivuxolimab in advanced cancers. Data came from immunoSEQ multiplex PCR; TCRdb stores just in-frame clones and leaves some out. Seen here are some 70,000 clones, nearly 90% observed once, and the top ten hold 1.3%. The sequencing used CD4+ or CD8+ T cells sorted from blood, collected in a trial of the OX40 agonist ivuxolimab. These receptors came from an adult with an advanced solid tumor such as melanoma, head and neck, liver or kidney cancer. Each CDR3 is given with its conserved first and last residue. Each record gives: D gene, clone size, V gene, J gene, CDR3 DNA, CDR3 protein. A D gene is named only where the DNA matches it firmly. Rows give clone size only sometimes, using once, few, many, or a class for an expanded clone.

TRBD2	once	TRBV30	TRBJ2-3	TGTGCCTGGAGTCGTAGCGGGGGCACAGATACGCAGTATTTT	CAWSRSGGTDTQYF
.	.	TRBV6-1	TRBJ1-1	TGTGCCAGCAGTGATGACAGTCGGGACACTGAAGCTTTCTTT	CASSDDSRDTEAFF
.	once	TRBV5-5	TRBJ1-1	TGTGCCAGCAGCTTGGTAGTGGGGTTGAACACTGAAGCTTTCTTT	CASSLVVGLNTEAFF
.	.	TRBV5-1	TRBJ1-6	TGCGCCAGCAGCCTCAGCGGGACTTTTAATTCACCCCTCCACTTT	CASSLSGTFNSPLHF
.	.	TRBV5-1	TRBJ1-2	TGCGCCAGCAGCCCCTCCCCCACAGGGAACTATGGCTACACCTTC	CASSPSPTGNYGYTF
.	.	TRBV19	TRBJ2-3	TGTGCCAGTAACCGGGGGCAAAGCACAGATACGCAGTATTTT	CASNRGQSTDTQYF
TRBD1	.	TRBV15	TRBJ1-5	TGTGCCACCAGCAGAGCCCGGGACAGAATCCTCAATCAGCCCCAGCATTTT	CATSRARDRILNQPQHF
.	.	TRBV5-1	TRBJ2-7	TGCGCCAGCAGCCCGGGGTCCCCCTCGGGGGAGCAGTACTTC	CASSPGSPSGEQYF
TRBD1	.	TRBV28	TRBJ1-2	TGTGCCAGCACCCCCACGGGACAGAGAGTCTTAGGCTACACCTTC	CASTPTGQRVLGYTF
.	.	TRBV7-6	TRBJ1-2	TGTGCCAGCAGCTTGAGTGGGGGCTATGGCTACACCTTC	CASSLSGGYGYTF
TRBD2	few	TRBV19	TRBJ2-1	TGTGCCAGTAGTCCATTAGCGGGACGGGGCAATGAGCAGTTCTTC	CASSPLAGRGNEQFF
.	.	TRBV28	TRBJ2-2	TGTGCCAGCAGCCTCTCTCTCCAGGGAGCGGGCGGGGAGCTGTTTTTT	CASSLSLQGAGGELFF
TRBD1	.	TRBV10-2	TRBJ2-7	TGCGCCAGCACCCCCAACGTGGGGACAGGGATTGCCTACGAGCAGTACTTC	CASTPNVGTGIAYEQYF
.	.	TRBV7-8	TRBJ2-5	TGTGCCAGCAGCTTAACGTTCACGTCGGGGACCCAGTACTTC	CASSLTFTSGTQYF
.	few	TRBV5-8	TRBJ2-7	TGTGCCAGCAGCTTGGTCTACGAGCAGTACTTC	CASSLVYEQYF
.	.	TRBV5-1	TRBJ1-3	TGCGCCAGCAGCCCCAGAGGAAACACCATATATTTT	CASSPRGNTIYF
TRBD2	.	TRBV6-5	TRBJ2-7	TGTGCCAGCAGTTACTTGGCGGGAGTGAGCTCCTACGAGCAGTACTTC	CASSYLAGVSSYEQYF
.	.	TRBV7-9	TRBJ2-1	TGTGCCAGCAGCTTAGCCTGGTGGAATGAGCAGTTCTTC	CASSLAWWNEQFF
TRBD2	.	TRBV13	TRBJ2-3	TGTGCCAGCAGCTCCCCTCCGGAGACTAGCGGGAGCCGCGTTCGAGATACGCAGTATTTT	CASSSPPETSGSRVRDTQYF
TRBD2	.	TRBV7-2	TRBJ2-1	TGTGCCAGCAGCCGGAGTCTAGCGGGAAGGAGCTATGAGCAGTTCTTC	CASSRSLAGRSYEQFF
TRBD2	.	TRBV28	TRBJ2-7	TGTGCCAGCAGCCCGCAGACTAGCGGGAGCTACGAGCAGTACTTC	CASSPQTSGSYEQYF
.	.	TRBV27	TRBJ2-2	TGTGCCAGCAGCCAGCGCGCAGTCGGGGAGCTGTTTTTT	CASSQRAVGELFF
.	.	TRBV5-1	TRBJ1-5	TGCGCCAGCAGCTTGGAGGGTCAGGACCGGCAGCCCCAGCATTTT	CASSLEGQDRQPQHF
.	.	TRBV19	TRBJ1-1	TGTGCCAGTTTGGGTGATAACACTGAAGCTTTCTTT	CASLGDNTEAFF
TRBD2	.	TRBV9	TRBJ2-3	TGTGCCAGCAGCGGCGGAAGCGGGGCGATCACAGATACGCAGTATTTT	CASSGGSGAITDTQYF
.	.	TRBV7-2	TRBJ2-7	TGTGCCAGCAGCTTAGATAGGGCCTGGGAGCAGTACTTC	CASSLDRAWEQYF
TRBD1	once	TRBV5-1	TRBJ1-1	TGCGCCAGCAGGGGGGACAGGGTGGTCTCTGAAGCTTTCTTT	CASRGDRVVSEAFF
.	.	TRBV4-3	TRBJ2-3	TGCGCCAGCAGCCAAGTTTCTTACACAGATACGCAGTATTTT	CASSQVSYTDTQYF
.	.	TRBV18	TRBJ2-6	TGTGCCAGCTCACCTCCGGGGACACTTGGGGCCAACGTCCTGACTTTC	CASSPPGTLGANVLTF
.	.	TRBV27	TRBJ1-6	TGTGCCAGCAGTTTACGGACAGTTTATAATTCACCCCTCCACTTT	CASSLRTVYNSPLHF
.	once	TRBV5-4	TRBJ1-1	TGTGCCAGCAGCGTCGACAGGACAATGAACACTGAAGCTTTCTTT	CASSVDRTMNTEAFF
.	.	TRBV7-6	TRBJ1-2	TGTGCCAGCAGCTTAGGGGCAGGCTATGGCTACACCTTC	CASSLGAGYGYTF
TRBD2	.	TRBV6-1	TRBJ2-1	TGTGCCAGCAGTGCCCGGACTAGCGGGAGTGGGGATGAGCAGTTCTTC	CASSARTSGSGDEQFF
.	.	TRBV9	TRBJ2-5	TGTGCCAGCAGCGTCGATTTCCAAGAGACCCAGTACTTC	CASSVDFQETQYF
TRBD1	.	TRBV27	TRBJ1-6	TGTGCCAGCAGTTCCCGGGGTGGGACAGGGGTTTCACCCCTCCACTTT	CASSSRGGTGVSPLHF
.	.	TRBV9	TRBJ2-4	TGTGCCAGCAGCGTAGCAGGGCCTGGCGGAGGGGTTACTCAGTACTTC	CASSVAGPGGGVTQYF
TRBD1	.	TRBV18	TRBJ1-1	TGTGCCAGCTCACCCGGACAGGGGGTTGAAGCTTTCTTT	CASSPGQGVEAFF
.	.	TRBV18	TRBJ2-7	TGTGCCAGCTCACCCCGACAGGTCGATTCCTACGAGCAGTACTTC	CASSPRQVDSYEQYF
.	.	TRBV30	TRBJ1-2	TGTGCCTGGAGTACGGGGGCGGATGGCTACACCTTC	CAWSTGADGYTF
.	.	TRBV7-9	TRBJ2-2	TGTGCCAGCAGCGCCGACAGCAAAAGGGAGCTGTTTTTT	CASSADSKRELFF
TRBD1	few	TRBV27	TRBJ1-2	TGTGCCAGCAGTAGGGACAGGGTGGTCTATGGCTACACCTTC	CASSRDRVVYGYTF
TRBD2	.	TRBV7-2	TRBJ2-1	TGTGCCAGCAGCCGCTCAGCGGGGCCGTACAATGAGCAGTTCTTC	CASSRSAGPYNEQFF
TRBD2	.	TRBV4-1	TRBJ2-7	TGCGCCAGCAGCCAAGCCGCTACTAGCGGGAGCTCCTACGAGCAGTACTTC	CASSQAATSGSSYEQYF